Below, 24 T cell receptor beta chains from the same sample are listed, as sequenced in a study of memory CD4+ T cells and cytomegalovirus serostatus (dated by TCRdb to between 2019 and 2020). Receptor amplification or capture employed the immunoSEQ multiplex PCR assay. Drawn from immuneACCESS, this table holds only the in-frame rearrangements with V and J called that TCRdb kept. Clones are partly lost; checked studies trace under half to an unresolved V gene and leave the rest unexplained. Here the sample has 55,000 to 65,000 clones; roughly 81% occur a single time. 1% to 1.2% of the sample is taken by the ten largest. A FACSAria II was used to sort memory CD4+ T cells, defined as single viable CD3+CD4+CD8-CD45RO+ cells. The sequenced sample was memory CD4+ T cells from blood. Every receptor here comes from an adult in good health and CMV-seronegative.

The count of this clone is one. The chain employs TRBV5-1 and TRBJ2-1; 8 bases line up with TRBD2. Germline lookup yields CDR1 SGHRS and CDR2 YFSETQ. Trimming at V came to 4 bases and at J to 10 bases, leaving 16 bases not matched to a gene. CDR3 size: 16 residues. CDR3 in amino acids: CASSKTGTSPYLEQFF. CDR3 DNA: TGCGCCAGCAGCAAAACCGGGACTAGTCCTTACCTAGAGCAGTTCTTC.

The chain carries TRBV5-1 and TRBJ2-7; weak D call: TRBD1 (5 bases). V shed 0 bases and J shed 6 bases, with 7 bases lying between them. Looked up from germline, CDR1 is SGHRS and CDR2 is YFSETQ. The CDR3 totals 12 residues. The CDR3 is CASSLEGVEQYF. CDR3 coding DNA: TGCGCCAGCAGCTTGGAAGGGGTCGAGCAGTACTTC.

The chain combines TRBV2 with TRBJ1-1, with a weak D call TRBD1 (5 bases). This CDR3 has 13 amino acids. V was clipped by 5 bases and J by 5 bases, with 12 bases between them. Per germline, CDR1 SNHLY and CDR2 FYNNEI. This CDR3 reads CASSQLGGTEAFF. CDR3 nucleotides: TGTGCCAGCAGTCAGTTGGGGGGAACTGAAGCTTTCTTT. The whole variable domain, filled in from reference TRBV2 and TRBJ1-1, reads EPEVTQTPSHQVTQMGQEVILRCVPISNHLYFYWYRQILGQKVEFLVSFYNNEISEKSEIFDDQFSVERPDGSNFTLKIRSTKLEDSAMYFCASSQLGGTEAFFGQGTRLTVV.

The J gene is TRBJ2-1, the V gene TRBV28; 10 bases fit TRBD2. The CDR3 extends over 18 amino acids. The germline V gene encodes CDR1 MDHEN and CDR2 SYDVKM. The trim removed 5 bases at V and 4 bases at J, leaving 14 bases unmatched. CDR3 region: CASSPPMASGSGYNEQFF. The CDR3 DNA sequence: TGTGCCAGCAGTCCCCCAATGGCTAGCGGGAGTGGGTACAATGAGCAGTTCTTC.

This chain links TRBV10-3 with TRBJ1-2; D might be TRBD1 (5 bases). Trimming left V 8 bases short and J 0 bases short, with 25 bases between. CDR1 and CDR2 (germline): ENHRY, SYGVKD. The CDR3 spans 18 residues. CDR3 nucleotide sequence: TGTGCCATCCGAAGGAGGGGTTCGGGTTCGGGGGCTAACTATGGCTACACCTTC. Translation gives CAIRRRGSGSGANYGYTF.

The chain uses TRBV9 and TRBJ2-7; 7 bases are shared with TRBD1. This CDR3 is 14 amino acids long. From germline, CDR1 is SGDLS and CDR2 YYNGEE. J was trimmed by 7 bases and V by 3 bases; bases with no gene match: 10. The CDR3 DNA sequence: TGTGCCAGCAGCGGGGGACAGACTCAGCGGGAGCAGTACTTC. Protein product: CASSGGQTQREQYF.

The chain joins TRBV15 to TRBJ1-2; D gene unclear. Looked up from germline, CDR1 is LNHNV and CDR2 is YYDKDF (reference sequence). Trimming removed 0 bases from V and 1 base from J, with 15 bases in between. This CDR3 is built from 17 residues. Here the CDR3 reads CATSRDFPPAGNYGYTF. CDR3 coding DNA: TGTGCCACCAGCAGAGACTTTCCTCCCGCGGGTAACTATGGCTACACCTTC.

The gene calls are TRBV10-2 and TRBJ2-7, with D perhaps assigned TRBD1 or TRBD2 (5 bases each). Trimming removed 5 bases at V and 2 bases at J, with 16 bases between. Per the germline V gene, CDR1 is WSHSY and CDR2 is SAAADI. CDR3 length: 15 amino acids. The CDR3 loop reads CASSPTRLGPYEQYF. The CDR3 DNA sequence: TGCGCCAGCAGTCCCACTAGGTTGGGGCCCTACGAGCAGTACTTC.

The rearrangement links TRBV5-6 to TRBJ1-2; D unclear. Between the trimmed V and J ends, which lost 1 base and 6 bases, there was a span of 10 bases. Per germline, CDR1 SGHDT and CDR2 YYEEEE. The length of the CDR3 is 13 residues. The CDR3 nucleotides are TGTGCCAGCAGCTTGAGGTCCGGGGATGGCTACACCTTC. Amino acids: CASSLRSGDGYTF. The whole variable domain, remainder taken from reference TRBV5-6 and TRBJ1-2, is DAGVTQSPTHLIKTRGQQVTLRCSPKSGHDTVSWYQQALGQGPQFIFQYYEEEERQRGNFPDRFSGHQFPNYSSELNVNALLLGDSALYLCASSLRSGDGYTFGSGTRLTVV.

The chain combines TRBV30 with TRBJ2-2; D not resolved. CDR1 and CDR2 from the germline V gene are GTSNPN and SVGIG (reference sequence). The CDR3 has 14 residues. V gave up 0 bases and J gave up 5 bases, with 10 bases separating them. The CDR3 sequence: CAWSVALGTGELFF. The CDR3 DNA sequence: TGTGCCTGGAGTGTTGCGTTGGGGACCGGGGAGCTGTTTTTT.

The V and J genes are TRBV5-1 and TRBJ2-3; a possible D gene is TRBD2 (6 bases). CDR1 and CDR2 from the germline V gene are SGHRS and YFSETQ. V was clipped by 0 bases and J by 4 bases, with 15 bases between them. There are 16 residues in the CDR3. The CDR3 sequence: CASSLATSTRPDTQYF. The CDR3 nucleotides are TGCGCCAGCAGCTTGGCCACTAGCACTCGGCCAGATACGCAGTATTTT.

The chain recombines TRBV28 with TRBJ1-1, with unresolved D. Between the trimmed V and J ends, which lost 11 bases and 2 bases, there was a span of 21 bases. Germline V gene sequence: CDR1 MDHEN, CDR2 SYDVKM. The CDR3 extends over 15 amino acids. The CDR3 DNA reads as TGTGCCGCTCTACCCTGGGCAGGAAGAAACACTGAAGCTTTCTTT. Protein product: CAALPWAGRNTEAFF. Combining the CDR3 with reference TRBV28 and TRBJ1-1 gives the whole variable domain DVKVTQSSRYLVKRTGEKVFLECVQDMDHENMFWYRQDPGLGLRLIYFSYDVKMKEKGDIPEGYSVSREKKERFSLILESASTNQTSMYLCAALPWAGRNTEAFFGQGTRLTVV.

The genes are TRBV6-5 and TRBJ1-1; tentative D call: TRBD1 (5 bases). V lost 4 bases and J 1 base, leaving 10 bases between the germline ends. Germline CDR1 is MNHEY and CDR2 is SVGAGI. The CDR3 is 14 amino acids. CDR3 DNA: TGTGCCAGCAGTTGGGACCTCCGGAACACTGAAGCTTTCTTT. This codes for CASSWDLRNTEAFF.

The chain couples TRBV6-1 to TRBJ2-5, with 14 bases fitting TRBD2. Germline values: CDR1 MNHNS, CDR2 SASEGT. J lost 6 bases, V lost 8 bases, and 8 bases had no gene match. This CDR3 has 15 amino acids. The CDR3 spells CASGPGTSGSQTQYF. The CDR3 DNA sequence: TGTGCCAGCGGACCTGGGACTAGCGGGAGTCAGACCCAGTACTTC.

The rearrangement uses TRBV2 and TRBJ2-5, with a tentative D call TRBD1 (6 bases). CDR1 and CDR2 from the germline V gene are SNHLY and FYNNEI. Trimming took off 6 bases at V and 5 bases at J, with 19 bases between the two ends. The CDR3 consists of 15 residues. The CDR3 reads CASRGVRAQGETQYF. Written as DNA, the CDR3 is TGTGCCAGCAGGGGAGTCAGAGCCCAGGGGGAGACCCAGTACTTC. Full variable domain (missing parts from reference TRBV2 and TRBJ2-5): EPEVTQTPSHQVTQMGQEVILRCVPISNHLYFYWYRQILGQKVEFLVSFYNNEISEKSEIFDDQFSVERPDGSNFTLKIRSTKLEDSAMYFCASRGVRAQGETQYFGPGTRLLVL.

The chain has TRBV6-5 and TRBJ2-5; TRBD2 agrees at 7 bases. The CDR3 contains 16 residues. Germline V gene data show CDR1 as MNHEY and CDR2 as SVGAGI. After removal of 0 bases from V and 2 bases from J, the junction contained 6 bases not matched to a gene. The CDR3 bases are TGTGCCAGCAGTTACTCGATCCATAGCGGGCAAGAGACCCAGTACTTC. It translates to CASSYSIHSGQETQYF.

The chain is built from TRBV7-3 and TRBJ2-2, with 8 positions matching TRBD2. Trimming cost V 1 base and J 4 bases; bases outside gene matches: 11. Germline assignment: CDR1 SGHTA and CDR2 FQGTGA. The length of the CDR3 is 18 residues. The CDR3 DNA reads as TGTGCCAGCAGCTTAAGGGGGCCAGCGGGAGATGGCACCGGGGAGCTGTTTTTT. This translates into CASSLRGPAGDGTGELFF.

The genes are TRBV15 and TRBJ2-2; 7 positions agree with TRBD1. The J segment lost 3 bases and the V segment lost 0 bases, leaving 7 bases of the junction unmatched. The CDR3 has 17 residues. Germline loops: CDR1 LNHNV, CDR2 YYDKDF (reference sequence). The CDR3 DNA sequence: TGTGCCACCAGCAGAGATCAAAGGGGGCTGTACACCGGGGAGCTGTTTTTT. Its translation: CATSRDQRGLYTGELFF.

The CDR3 bases are TGTGCCAGCAGCTTAAGCCCAGGGGGCTCGAACGAGCAGTACTTC. Encoded protein: CASSLSPGGSNEQYF. J is TRBJ2-7 and V is TRBV7-3, with 8 nucleotides matching TRBD1. The CDR3 sequence is 15 residues long. The germline gives CDR1 SGHTA, CDR2 FQGTGA. V dropped 1 base and J dropped 5; count of bases not matched to a gene: 7.

In DNA, the CDR3 is TGTGCCAGCAGCTTGGGTACAGGGATTGAAGCTTTCTTT. It encodes CASSLGTGIEAFF. This sequence joins TRBV5-5 and TRBJ1-1, with D possibly being TRBD1 (6 bases). V lost 0 bases to trimming and J lost 7 bases, with 10 bases between them. The germline gives CDR1 SGHKS, CDR2 YYEKEE (reference sequence). The CDR3 totals 13 residues.

J is TRBJ1-1 and V is TRBV20-1; D ambiguous. Per germline, CDR1 DFQATT and CDR2 SNEGSKA (reference sequence). The V and J ends lost 5 bases and 3 bases respectively, with 7 bases between them. This CDR3 has 11 amino acids. This chain's CDR3 is CSALTHTEAFF. CDR3 sequence (DNA): TGCAGTGCTCTTACGCACACTGAAGCTTTCTTT.

The V call is TRBV28, the J call TRBJ2-7; D gene ambiguous. The V gene's germline CDR1 is MDHEN and CDR2 SYDVKM. This CDR3 has 12 residues. V gave up 3 bases and J gave up 3 bases, with 6 bases separating them. The CDR3 coding sequence is TGTGCCAGCAGTTTCCTACTCTACGAGCAGTACTTC. Its translation is CASSFLLYEQYF.

In its sample, this clone was seen once. The rearrangement joins TRBV5-1 to TRBJ2-3; no clear D gene. The germline V gene has CDR1 SGHRS and CDR2 YFSETQ. V was shortened by 4 bases and J by 3 bases, with 9 bases between the two germline ends. This CDR3 contains 13 residues. In DNA, the CDR3 is TGCGCCAGCAGCCCCAGAACGACAGATACGCAGTATTTT. Amino acids: CASSPRTTDTQYF.

The DNA of the CDR3 is TGTGCCAGCAGCTTAGGACAGGGGCCGGGGCAGCCCCAGCATTTT. This encodes CASSLGQGPGQPQHF. J is TRBJ1-5 and V is TRBV7-8; 8 bases match TRBD1. This CDR3 is built from 15 residues. The germline V gene has CDR1 SGHVS and CDR2 FQNEAQ. Trimming took 1 base from V and 7 from J; bases not matched to a gene: 6.